Only a few counts were recorded for the clone carrying this T cell receptor beta chain. Its antigen remains unknown. Looked up from germline, CDR1 is SGHRS and CDR2 is YFSETQ. The CDR3 is made up of 16 amino acids. V lost 4 bases to trimming and J lost 3 bases; unmatched junction nucleotides: 7. Prepared TCR beta cDNA libraries contained unique molecular identifiers. In TCRdb, the PCR reads were re-called with MiXCR into one record per CDR3 protein. The data hold roughly 730,000 distinct CDR3 sequences, with 25% to 30% observed a single time. This specimen comes from a study of post-analysis software for immune sequencing data. Findings and caveats of the study: Among multiple sclerosis patients, normalized Chao1 diversity was significantly below that of controls. Compared with controls, patients had more of five or six TRBV segments, including TRBV5-6, TRBV5-1 and TRBV20-1.

This sequence originates from a girl aged 10 to 17 with multiple sclerosis. The V call is TRBV5-1, the J call TRBJ2-3; TRBD2 agrees at 11 bases. Sequences were obtained from blood. For the CDR3, the DNA is TGCGCCAGCAGCAAGGGGACTAGCGGCTTAACAGATACGCAGTATTTT. It codes for CASSKGTSGLTDTQYF.